This T cell receptor beta chain was retrieved from a study of T cells after yellow fever vaccination. TCRdb ran MiXCR on the 5' RACE reads and lists one entry per CDR3 protein. In the table there are 50,000 or so distinct CDR3 sequences, approximately 7% of which are singletons. Regarding the study as a whole: Overlap between CD4 and CD8 compartments was detected for a small share of clonotypes.

This clonotype was counted at least ten times. Per the germline V gene, CDR1 is DFQATT and CDR2 is SNEGSKA (reference sequence). The CDR3 covers 15 residues. The ends lost 3 bases at V and 4 bases at J; junction bases unmatched: 6. Material: CD8+ T cells not binding an NS4B(214-222) dextramer, sorted from PBMCs, obtained more than 40 days after the first yellow fever vaccination. The V gene is TRBV20-1, the J gene TRBJ2-1; 10 nucleotides match TRBD2. This clonotype originated in a man aged 18 to 30 who received the YFV17D yellow fever vaccine. CDR3 nucleotides: TGCAGTGCTAGGGGTGCTAGCGGGGGTTACAATGAGCAGTTCTTC. It is translated as CSARGASGGYNEQFF.